Listed below are T cell receptor beta chains from one sample, sequenced in a study of identifying expanded T cells in peripheral blood. Sequencing was performed with immunoSEQ multiplex PCR; in TCRdb, only in-frame clones are kept and a portion is missing. Of approximately 85,000 clones in the sample, 85% to 90% were seen once. Sequenced input: blood. These receptors came from a person between 18 and 70 years old in good health. The CDR3 runs from the conserved cysteine through the conserved F or W. D genes are given only for firm matches. Size is omitted from some rows. Given values are once, few, many or a class for expanded clones.

TRBJ1-1	once	TRBV28	.	CASSFYSGRGNTEAFF	TGTGCCAGCAGTTTTTACTCGGGACGAGGGAACACTGAAGCTTTCTTT
TRBJ1-2	.	TRBV19	TRBD1	CASSVDRGPNYGYTF	TGTGCCAGTAGTGTTGACAGGGGGCCCAACTATGGCTACACCTTC
TRBJ2-7	.	TRBV19	TRBD2	CASSMLYAGGGRAYEQYF	TGTGCCAGTAGTATGTTATACGCCGGGGGGGGCAGGGCCTACGAGCAGTACTTC
TRBJ2-2	few	TRBV18	TRBD2	CASSSYLAGGNTGELFF	TGTGCCAGCTCATCGTACCTAGCGGGGGGGAACACCGGGGAGCTGTTTTTT
TRBJ1-1	.	TRBV6-5	.	CASSSIGQKAFF	TGTGCCAGCAGTTCCATAGGACAGAAAGCTTTCTTT
TRBJ2-2	.	TRBV10-3	.	CAISGAPGANTGELFF	TGTGCCATCAGTGGGGCCCCGGGGGCGAACACCGGGGAGCTGTTTTTT
TRBJ2-5	.	TRBV2	TRBD1	CASTWDRGQETQYF	TGTGCCAGCACTTGGGACAGGGGGCAAGAGACCCAGTACTTC
TRBJ1-5	once	TRBV6-6	.	CASRPGRVSNQPQHF	TGTGCCAGCAGGCCGGGACGGGTCAGCAATCAGCCCCAGCATTTT
TRBJ2-1	.	TRBV2	.	CASSDGIGEQFF	TGTGCCAGCAGTGATGGCATAGGTGAGCAGTTCTTC
TRBJ1-4	.	TRBV2	.	CASSEGLPGKLFF	TGTGCCAGCAGTGAAGGGTTACCGGGAAAACTGTTTTTT
TRBJ1-5	.	TRBV27	.	CASSNDNQGSQHF	TGTGCCAGCAGTAACGATAATCAGGGGTCCCAGCATTTT
TRBJ1-1	once	TRBV14	.	CASSQGGSGTTEAFF	TGTGCCAGCAGCCAAGGGGGATCGGGAACCACTGAAGCTTTCTTT
TRBJ1-4	.	TRBV4-1	.	CASSRGLRQLNEKLFF	TGCGCCAGCAGCAGGGGTCTGAGACAGCTTAATGAAAAACTGTTTTTT
TRBJ2-2	.	TRBV19	TRBD1	CASSPRDRATPNTGELFF	TGTGCCAGTAGTCCTCGGGACAGGGCTACGCCGAACACCGGGGAGCTGTTTTTT
TRBJ1-5	.	TRBV5-6	.	CASSQGMYNQPQHF	TGTGCCAGCAGCCAAGGGATGTACAATCAGCCCCAGCATTTT
TRBJ2-5	once	TRBV10-3	.	CAISERGQETQYF	TGTGCCATCAGTGAGAGGGGTCAAGAGACCCAGTACTTC